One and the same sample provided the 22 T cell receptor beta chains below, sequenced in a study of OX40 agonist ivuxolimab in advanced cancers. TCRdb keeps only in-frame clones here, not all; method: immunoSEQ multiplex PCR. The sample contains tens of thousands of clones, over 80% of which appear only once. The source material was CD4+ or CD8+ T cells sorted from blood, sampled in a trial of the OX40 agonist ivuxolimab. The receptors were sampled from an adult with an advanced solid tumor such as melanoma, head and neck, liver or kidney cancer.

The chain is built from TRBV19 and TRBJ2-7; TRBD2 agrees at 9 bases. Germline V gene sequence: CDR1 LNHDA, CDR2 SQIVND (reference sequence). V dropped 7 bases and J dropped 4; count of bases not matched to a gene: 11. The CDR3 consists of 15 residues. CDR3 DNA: TGTGCCAGTACCTACTCGGCTAGCGGGGTTTACGAGCAGTACTTC. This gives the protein CASTYSASGVYEQYF.

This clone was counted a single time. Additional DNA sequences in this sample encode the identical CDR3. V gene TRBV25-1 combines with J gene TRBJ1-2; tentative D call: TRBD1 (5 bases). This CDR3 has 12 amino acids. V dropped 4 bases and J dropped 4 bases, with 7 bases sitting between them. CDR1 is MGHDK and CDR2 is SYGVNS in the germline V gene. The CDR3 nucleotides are TGTGCCAGCAGTGGGGGCTTCTATGGCTACACCTTC. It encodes CASSGGFYGYTF.

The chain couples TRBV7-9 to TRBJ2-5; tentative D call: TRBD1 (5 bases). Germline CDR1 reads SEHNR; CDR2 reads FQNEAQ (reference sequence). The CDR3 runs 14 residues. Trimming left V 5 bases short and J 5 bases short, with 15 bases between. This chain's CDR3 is CASSPRAPRETQYF. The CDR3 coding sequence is TGTGCCAGCAGCCCCAGGGCACCTAGGGAGACCCAGTACTTC.

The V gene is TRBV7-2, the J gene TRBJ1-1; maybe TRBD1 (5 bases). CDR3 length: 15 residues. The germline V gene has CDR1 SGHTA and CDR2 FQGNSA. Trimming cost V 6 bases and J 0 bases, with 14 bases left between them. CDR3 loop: CASSQQGGLNTEAFF. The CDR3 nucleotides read TGTGCCAGCAGTCAGCAGGGAGGATTGAACACTGAAGCTTTCTTT.

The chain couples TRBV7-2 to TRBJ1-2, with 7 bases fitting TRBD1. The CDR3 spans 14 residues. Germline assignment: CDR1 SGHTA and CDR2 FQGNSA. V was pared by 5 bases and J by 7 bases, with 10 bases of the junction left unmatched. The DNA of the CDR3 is TGTGCCAGCAGCCCAGACAGGGTGAGGAGTGGCTACACCTTC. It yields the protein CASSPDRVRSGYTF. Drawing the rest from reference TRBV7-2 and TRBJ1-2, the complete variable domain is GAGVSQSPSNKVTEKGKDVELRCDPISGHTALYWYRQSLGQGLEFLIYFQGNSAPDKSGLPSDRFSAERTGGSVSTLTIQRTQQEDSAVYLCASSPDRVRSGYTFGSGTRLTVV.

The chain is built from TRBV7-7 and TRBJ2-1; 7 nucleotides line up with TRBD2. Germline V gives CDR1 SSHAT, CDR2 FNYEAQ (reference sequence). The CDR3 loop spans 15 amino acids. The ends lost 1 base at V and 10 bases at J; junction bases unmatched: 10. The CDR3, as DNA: TGTGCCAGCAGCTTAGACGGGTTGGGGGAGGGAGAGCAGTTCTTC. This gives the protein CASSLDGLGEGEQFF.

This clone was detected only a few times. CDR3 nucleotide sequence: TGTGCCAGCAGTCCCACAGGGGCTAATGAAAAACTGTTTTTT. Translating it yields CASSPTGANEKLFF. V gene TRBV6-5 combines with J gene TRBJ1-4, with 7 bases identical to TRBD1. The CDR3 spans 14 residues. The trim removed 5 bases at V and 3 bases at J, leaving 3 bases unmatched. Germline CDR1 reads MNHEY; CDR2 reads SVGAGI.

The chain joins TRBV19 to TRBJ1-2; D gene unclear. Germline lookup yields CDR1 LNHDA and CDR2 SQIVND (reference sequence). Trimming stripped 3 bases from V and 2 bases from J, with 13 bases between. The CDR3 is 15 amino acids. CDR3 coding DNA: TGTGCCAGTAGTATGTCGGTCAGTTGGAACTATGGCTACACCTTC. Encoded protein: CASSMSVSWNYGYTF.

DNA of the CDR3: TGTGCCATCAGGGGACGCTCTGGAAACACCATATATTTT. Its protein product is CAIRGRSGNTIYF. The chain combines TRBV10-3 with TRBJ1-3; D is possibly TRBD1 (5 bases). This CDR3 region has 13 residues. Germline V lookup: CDR1 ENHRY, CDR2 SYGVKD. Trimming shortened V by 6 bases and J by 0 bases, and 6 bases separated the two germline ends.

For the CDR3, the DNA is TGTGCCATCAGCTCCGTAGCGGGGGGGCGGAGAGATACGCAGTATTTT. Protein: CAISSVAGGRRDTQYF. The rearrangement links TRBV10-3 to TRBJ2-3; 11 positions match TRBD2. CDR3 length: 16 amino acids. CDR1 and CDR2 (germline): ENHRY, SYGVKD. Trimming removed 6 bases from V and 5 bases from J; junction bases left unmatched: 10.

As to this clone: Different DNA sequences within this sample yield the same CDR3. The CDR3 nucleotides are TGTGCCAGCAGCTTGAGCGGGGGAAACAATGAGCAGTTCTTC. It specifies CASSLSGGNNEQFF. The chain combines TRBV7-6 with TRBJ2-1, with 8 bases matching TRBD2. Germline CDR1 and CDR2: SGHVS and FNYEAQ. The CDR3 runs 14 residues. J was trimmed by 5 bases and V by 3 bases; bases with no gene match: 3.

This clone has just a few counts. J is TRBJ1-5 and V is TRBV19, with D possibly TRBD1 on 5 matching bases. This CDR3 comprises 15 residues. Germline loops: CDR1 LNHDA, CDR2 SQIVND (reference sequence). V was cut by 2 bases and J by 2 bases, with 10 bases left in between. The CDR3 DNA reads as TGTGCCAGTAGTATAACGCCGGGGGGCAATCAGCCCCAGCATTTT. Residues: CASSITPGGNQPQHF.

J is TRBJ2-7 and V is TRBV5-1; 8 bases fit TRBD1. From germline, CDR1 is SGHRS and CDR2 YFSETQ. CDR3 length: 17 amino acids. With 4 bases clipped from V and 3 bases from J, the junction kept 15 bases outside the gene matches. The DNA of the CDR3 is TGCGCCAGCAGCCAGGCCCCAATAGGACAGGGAGACTACGAGCAGTACTTC. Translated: CASSQAPIGQGDYEQYF. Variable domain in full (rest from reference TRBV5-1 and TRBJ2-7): KAGVTQTPRYLIKTRGQQVTLSCSPISGHRSVSWYQQTPGQGLQFLFEYFSETQRNKGNFPGRFSGRQFSNSRSEMNVSTLELGDSALYLCASSQAPIGQGDYEQYFGPGTRLTVT.

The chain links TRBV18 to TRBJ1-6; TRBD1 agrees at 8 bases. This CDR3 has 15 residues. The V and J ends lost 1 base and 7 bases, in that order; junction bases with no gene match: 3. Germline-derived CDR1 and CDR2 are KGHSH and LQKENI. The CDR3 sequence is CASSPRGQANSPLHF. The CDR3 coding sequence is TGTGCCAGCTCACCACGGGGACAGGCCAATTCACCCCTCCACTTT.

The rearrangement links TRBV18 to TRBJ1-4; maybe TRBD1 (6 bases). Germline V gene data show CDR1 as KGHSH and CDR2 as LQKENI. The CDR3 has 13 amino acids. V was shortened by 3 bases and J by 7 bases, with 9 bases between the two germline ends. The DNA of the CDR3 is TGTGCCAGCTCACCTAGACAGGCTGAAAAACTGTTTTTT. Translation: CASSPRQAEKLFF.

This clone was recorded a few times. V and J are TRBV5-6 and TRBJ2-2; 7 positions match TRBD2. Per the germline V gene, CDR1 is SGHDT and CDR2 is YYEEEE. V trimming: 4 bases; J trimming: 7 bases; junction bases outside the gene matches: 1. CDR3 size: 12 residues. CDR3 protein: CASSSGVGELFF. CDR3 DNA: TGTGCCAGCAGCAGCGGGGTCGGGGAGCTGTTTTTT.

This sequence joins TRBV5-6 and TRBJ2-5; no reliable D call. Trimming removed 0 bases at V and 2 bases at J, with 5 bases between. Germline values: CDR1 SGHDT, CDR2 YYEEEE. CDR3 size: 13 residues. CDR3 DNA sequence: TGTGCCAGCAGCTTGGGCAGTCAAGAGACCCAGTACTTC. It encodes CASSLGSQETQYF.

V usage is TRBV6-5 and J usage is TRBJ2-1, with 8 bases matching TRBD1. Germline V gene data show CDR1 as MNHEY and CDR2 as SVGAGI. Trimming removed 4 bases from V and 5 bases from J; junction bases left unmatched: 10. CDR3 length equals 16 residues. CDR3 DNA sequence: TGTGCCAGCAGTTTTTACAGGGGGGATAGGGACAATGAGCAGTTCTTC. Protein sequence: CASSFYRGDRDNEQFF.

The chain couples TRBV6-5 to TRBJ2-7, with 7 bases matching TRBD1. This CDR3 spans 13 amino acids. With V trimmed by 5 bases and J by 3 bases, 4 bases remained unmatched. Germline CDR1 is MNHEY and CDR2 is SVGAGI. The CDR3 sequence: CASSGQVNYEQYF. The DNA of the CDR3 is TGTGCCAGCAGTGGACAGGTGAACTACGAGCAGTACTTC.

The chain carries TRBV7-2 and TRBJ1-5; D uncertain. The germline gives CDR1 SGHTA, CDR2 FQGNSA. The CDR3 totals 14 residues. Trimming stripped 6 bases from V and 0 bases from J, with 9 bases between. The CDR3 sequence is CASRSGNSNQPQHF. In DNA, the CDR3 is TGTGCCAGCAGATCTGGGAATAGCAATCAGCCCCAGCATTTT.

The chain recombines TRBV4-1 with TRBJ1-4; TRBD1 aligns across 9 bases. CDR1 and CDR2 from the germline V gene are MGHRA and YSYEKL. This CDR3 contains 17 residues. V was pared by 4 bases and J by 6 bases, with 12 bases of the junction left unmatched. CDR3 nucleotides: TGCGCCAGCAGCCCAGGGACAGGGCCTGGTTTTGATGAAAAACTGTTTTTT. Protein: CASSPGTGPGFDEKLFF.

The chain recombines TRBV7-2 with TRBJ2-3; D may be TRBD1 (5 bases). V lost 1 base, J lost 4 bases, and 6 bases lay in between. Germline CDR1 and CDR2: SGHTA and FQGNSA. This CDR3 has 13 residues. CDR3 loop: CASSLGGADTQYF. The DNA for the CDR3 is TGTGCCAGCAGCTTAGGGGGCGCAGATACGCAGTATTTT.